This T cell receptor beta chain was sequenced for a study of PD-1 blockade in mismatch repair-deficient tumors. Study-wide results and caveats: After pembrolizumab, tumor-resident clones rose rapidly, then generally contracted before radiologic responses.

Every patient had mismatch repair deficiency by PCR or immunohistochemistry. TCR sequencing covered a few patients who responded to pembrolizumab. Trimming removed 5 bases from V and 4 bases from J; junction bases left unmatched: 10. Germline V CDR1 and CDR2: SGHTA, FQGNSA. This CDR3 is built from 15 residues. The table came from immunoSEQ multiplex PCR; TCRdb's copy has only in-frame clones and leaves some out. The table shows 120,000 or so clones, with 86% occurring only once. A remark on this clone: Its antigen is not identified.

The TCR originated in an adult with mismatch repair-deficient cancer. J is TRBJ2-7 and V is TRBV7-2; 8 bases are shared with TRBD1. Specimen: peripheral blood, collected 44 weeks after starting pembrolizumab. In DNA, the CDR3 is TGTGCCAGCAGCCTCCACAGGGGGACCCCTTACGAGCAGTACTTC. Translation gives CASSLHRGTPYEQYF. The complete variable domain, with remaining parts taken from reference TRBV7-2 and TRBJ2-7, reads GAGVSQSPSNKVTEKGKDVELRCDPISGHTALYWYRQSLGQGLEFLIYFQGNSAPDKSGLPSDRFSAERTGGSVSTLTIQRTQQEDSAVYLCASSLHRGTPYEQYFGPGTRLTVT.